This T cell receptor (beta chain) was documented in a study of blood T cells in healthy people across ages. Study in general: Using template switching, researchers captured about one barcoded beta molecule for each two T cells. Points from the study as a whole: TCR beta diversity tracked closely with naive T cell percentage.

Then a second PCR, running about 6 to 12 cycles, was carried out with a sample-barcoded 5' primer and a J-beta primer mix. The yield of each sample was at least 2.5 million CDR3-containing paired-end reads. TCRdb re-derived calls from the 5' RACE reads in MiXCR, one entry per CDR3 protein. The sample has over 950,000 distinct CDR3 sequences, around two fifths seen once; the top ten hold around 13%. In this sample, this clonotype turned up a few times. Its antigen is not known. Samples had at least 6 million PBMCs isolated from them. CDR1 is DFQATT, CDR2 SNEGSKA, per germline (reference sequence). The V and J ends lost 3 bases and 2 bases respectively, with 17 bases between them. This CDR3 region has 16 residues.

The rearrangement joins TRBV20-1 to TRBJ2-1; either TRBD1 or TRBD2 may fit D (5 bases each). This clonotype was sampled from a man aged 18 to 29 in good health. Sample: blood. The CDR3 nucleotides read TGCAGTGCTAGTTCACCCCCAGGGACCCCCTACAATGAGCAGTTCTTC. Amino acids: CSASSPPGTPYNEQFF.